The 5 T cell receptor beta chains reported below all come from one sample, sequenced in a study of blood T cells in healthy people across ages. The second PCR ran roughly 7 to 12 cycles with a sample-barcoded 5' primer and J-beta primers. One entry per CDR3 protein, called by TCRdb with MiXCR from the 5' RACE reads. The data contain about 1.7 million distinct CDR3 sequences, 28% of them seen just once; the ten biggest clones take up roughly 8.2%. Sample: blood. These receptors were taken from a woman in her twenties or thirties in good health.

This chain links TRBV20-1 with TRBJ1-5, with TRBD1 identical over 10 bases. With V trimmed by 5 bases and J by 5 bases, 3 bases remained unmatched. This CDR3 is built from 13 residues. Germline V CDR1 and CDR2: DFQATT, SNEGSKA (reference sequence). CDR3 sequence: CSASGTGDQPQHF. The CDR3 bases are TGCAGTGCTTCCGGGACAGGGGATCAGCCCCAGCATTTT.

This clonotype was seen a few times. CDR3 protein: CASSLYTGGSTDTQYF. In DNA form, the CDR3 reads TGTGCCAGCAGTTTATATACAGGAGGAAGCACAGATACGCAGTATTTT. The chain has TRBV27 and TRBJ2-3; the D call may be TRBD1 or TRBD2 (5 bases each). Trimming took 1 base from V and 0 from J, leaving 11 bases between them. Germline V gives CDR1 MNHEY, CDR2 SMNVEV (reference sequence). The CDR3 runs 16 residues.

This clonotype was picked up a small number of times. The J gene is TRBJ1-2, the V gene TRBV12-3 or TRBV12-4; TRBD1 agrees at 7 bases. Trimming took 8 bases from V and 4 from J; bases not matched to a gene: 7. There are 13 residues in the CDR3. CDR3 DNA sequence: TGTGCCAGCGGGGACAGCGCCTTCTATGGCTACACCTTC. Translating gives CASGDSAFYGYTF.

This clonotype was recorded only once. The germline gene is not matched at one end of the junction; a read error may be the cause. The chain joins TRBV18 to TRBJ1-4; D remains unclear. CDR3 length: 15 residues. Germline V lookup: CDR1 KGHSH, CDR2 LQKENI. The CDR3 bases are TGTGCCAGCTCACTGACGTGGGGTACGAGTGAAAAACGGTTTTTT. Translation: CASSLTWGTSEKRFF.

The chain carries TRBV20-1 and TRBJ2-1; no reliable D call. The germline V gene has CDR1 DFQATT and CDR2 SNEGSKA (reference sequence). Trimming pared 8 bases from V and 9 bases from J, leaving 20 bases between. CDR3 size: 13 residues. The DNA for the CDR3 is TGCAGTTCCTCTGTAGTGGGTGGCGGTGAGCAGTTCTTC. Translated, it gives CSSSVVGGGEQFF.